This TCR beta chain was obtained from a study of blood T cell repertoires in COVID-19. The V and J ends lost 0 bases and 6 bases, in that order; junction bases with no gene match: 6. Per germline, CDR1 GTSNPN and CDR2 SVGIG (reference sequence). The CDR3 contains 15 residues. Profiled with immunoSEQ multiplex PCR; TCRdb holds only in-frame clones, not every one. The sample contains about 210,000 clones, around 86% of which appear only once. Sequencing was done on a sample of peripheral blood. This sequence joins TRBV30 and TRBJ2-7; 12 bases map to TRBD1. This sequence originates from an older woman with COVID-19, enrolled during active disease. The CDR3 reads CAWSVGTGGVGEQYF. CDR3 coding DNA: TGTGCCTGGAGTGTGGGGACAGGGGGCGTGGGCGAGCAGTACTTC.